This T cell receptor (beta chain) was identified during a study of T-cell reconstitution after alpha-beta-depleted transplantation in children. Study-wide results and caveats: At around two months after transplant, the alpha-beta T cells were reportedly derived from several hundred expanded clones that came from non-depleted graft cells.

In regard to this clonotype: As yet, its antigen is unknown.

Using unique molecular identifiers, the investigators prepared the TCRbeta library. TCRdb re-called the PCR reads with MiXCR, one entry per CDR3 protein. The sample consists of around 800,000 distinct CDR3 sequences, around 17% of them appearing once. This CDR3 contains 17 residues. V gave up 2 bases and J gave up 0 bases, with 17 bases separating them. Looked up from germline, CDR1 is SEHNR and CDR2 is FQNEAQ (reference sequence). The V call is TRBV7-9, the J call TRBJ2-7; possibly TRBD1 or TRBD2 for D (6 bases each). This receptor was obtained from a male patient younger than 18 who had a stem cell transplant for acute lymphoblastic leukemia, so the T cells may come from the graft donor. The source was PBMCs, mostly from graft donor cells, collected 360 days after TCRalphabeta/CD19-depleted stem cell transplant. CDR3 sequence (DNA): TGTGCCAGCAGCTTACGCGACGGGGGACACAGCTCCTACGAGCAGTACTTC. This translates into CASSLRDGGHSSYEQYF.